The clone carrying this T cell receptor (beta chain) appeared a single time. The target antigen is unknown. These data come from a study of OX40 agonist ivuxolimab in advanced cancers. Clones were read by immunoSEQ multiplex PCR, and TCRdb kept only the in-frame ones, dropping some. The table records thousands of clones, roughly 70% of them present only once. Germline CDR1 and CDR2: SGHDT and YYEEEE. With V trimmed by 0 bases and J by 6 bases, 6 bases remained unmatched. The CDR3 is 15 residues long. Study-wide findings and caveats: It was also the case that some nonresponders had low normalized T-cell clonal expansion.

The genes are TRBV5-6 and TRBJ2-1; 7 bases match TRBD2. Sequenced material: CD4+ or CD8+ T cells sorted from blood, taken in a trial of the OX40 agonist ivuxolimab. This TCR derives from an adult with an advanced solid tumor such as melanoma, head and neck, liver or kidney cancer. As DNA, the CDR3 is TGTGCCAGCAGCTTGGGACTAGCCTGGGGCAATGAGCAGTTCTTC. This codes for CASSLGLAWGNEQFF.